This T cell receptor (beta chain) derives from a study of CD8+CD57+ T cells in acquired aplastic anemia. Whole-study context: Each DNA sample taken from sorted CD4+ and CD8+ cells came to 3 to 4 ug on average.

About this clonotype: One base away lies a much larger clone, so this may be a sequencing read error.

V shed 4 bases and J 11 bases; nucleotides not matched to a gene: 10. CDR1 is LGHNA, CDR2 YSLEER, per germline. The CDR3 sequence is 15 residues long. TCR beta VDJ and CDR3 profiles were obtained from a genomic DNA template. TCRdb analysed the reads with MiXCR anew, one entry per CDR3 protein. This table holds some 200,000 distinct CDR3 sequences, 48% found once. Patients included in sequencing had previously demonstrated CD8+CD57+ cell expansion by flow cytometry. The gene calls are TRBV4-3 and TRBJ2-1; 11 bases are shared with TRBD2. The clonotype comes from a human donor with aplastic anemia. The material sequenced was sorted CD4+, CD8+, or CD8+CD57+ T cells (not recorded which) from PBMCs. The DNA of the CDR3 is TGCGCCAGCAGCCGAATAACTAGCGGGGGAAATCAGCAGTTCTTC. This gives the protein CASSRITSGGNQQFF.